These 20 T cell receptor beta chains share one sample of origin, sequenced in a study of T cells after yellow fever vaccination (dated by TCRdb to about 2019). According to the study, the label for this sample's treatment or condition signals: live attenuated yellow fever vaccine strain. Library prep was done by 5' RACE. The listed sequencing device is Illumina HiSeq 2500. TCRdb passed the public sequencing reads through fastp at Q25 and MiXCR, retaining productive beta sequences. Every entry covers one CDR3 protein and lists the most common genes and DNA from its rows. In all, the sample holds some 400,000 distinct CDR3 sequences, and about 6.2% of those were seen once. The top ten hold 15% of the sample. Sequenced here: PBMCs, sampled 5 days after the yellow fever booster vaccination. These receptors were collected from a man aged 25-45 years who received the YFV17D yellow fever vaccine.

There are many counts of this clonotype. The V call is TRBV10-2, the J call TRBJ2-1; TRBD2 might be the D (6 bases). Trimming removed 4 bases from V and 6 bases from J, with 13 bases in between. This CDR3 is built from 14 residues. From germline, CDR1 is WSHSY and CDR2 SAAADI. CDR3: CASSVASGVNEQFF. The CDR3 bases are TGCGCCAGCAGTGTGGCGTCGGGGGTCAATGAGCAGTTCTTC.

The genes are TRBV7-2 and TRBJ2-3, with 10 nucleotides matching TRBD2. The CDR3 consists of 17 residues. Per germline, CDR1 SGHTA and CDR2 FQGNSA. V lost 2 bases, J lost 6 bases, and 11 bases stayed unmatched. CDR3 sequence: CASSLWSPGSGRDTQYF. In DNA, the CDR3 is TGTGCCAGCAGCTTATGGTCGCCGGGTAGCGGGAGGGATACGCAGTATTTT.

This clonotype was picked up a small number of times. The chain joins TRBV12-3 or TRBV12-4 to TRBJ2-7; TRBD1 matches 11 bases. V shed 6 bases, J shed 3 bases, and the junction held 4 bases outside the gene matches. This CDR3 is built from 14 residues. CDR3 loop: CASRTGTGGYEQYF. DNA of the CDR3: TGTGCCAGCAGGACCGGGACAGGGGGCTACGAGCAGTACTTC.

This clonotype was picked up many times. The V call is TRBV20-1, the J call TRBJ1-5; D possibly corresponds to TRBD1 (5 bases). V shed 0 bases and J shed 7 bases, with 7 bases lying between them. The CDR3 totals 12 residues. Germline V gives CDR1 DFQATT, CDR2 SNEGSKA (reference sequence). The CDR3 is CSAREGGQPQHF. The CDR3 DNA follows: TGCAGTGCTAGAGAGGGGGGACAGCCCCAGCATTTT.

This clonotype was picked up a small number of times. This CDR3 is CASSQRTRTEQYF. Here the CDR3 DNA reads TGCGCCAGCAGCCAACGAACGAGGACCGAGCAGTACTTC. The V gene is TRBV4-1, the J gene TRBJ2-7; D gene unclear. Trimming pared 2 bases from V and 6 bases from J, leaving 11 bases between. The germline gives CDR1 MGHRA, CDR2 YSYEKL. CDR3 length: 13 residues.

This clonotype was found a few times. The chain combines TRBV12-3 or TRBV12-4 with TRBJ1-2; TRBD1 matches 10 bases. The V and J ends lost 7 bases and 7 bases, in that order; junction bases with no gene match: 12. There are 15 residues in the CDR3. The CDR3 coding sequence is TGTGCCAGCACCTTCCCGGACAGGGGGAGTTTTGGCTACACCTTC. It yields the protein CASTFPDRGSFGYTF.

This clonotype was counted at least ten times. This chain joins TRBV7-2 and TRBJ2-1, with TRBD2 matching over 10 bases. V was pared by 5 bases and J by 5 bases, with 6 bases of the junction left unmatched. CDR3 length: 15 residues. CDR1 and CDR2 (germline): SGHTA, FQGNSA. CDR3 amino acids: CASSPTSGHNNEQFF. The CDR3 nucleotides read TGTGCCAGCAGCCCGACTAGCGGGCACAACAATGAGCAGTTCTTC.

The chain employs TRBV4-2 and TRBJ2-2, with D perhaps matching TRBD2 (5 bases). Germline CDR1 is LGHNA and CDR2 is YNFKEQ. The length of the CDR3 is 15 residues. Trimming took 3 bases from V and 0 from J, leaving 8 bases between them. The CDR3 protein is CASSHVGTNTGELFF. The CDR3 DNA is TGTGCCAGCAGCCACGTCGGGACGAACACCGGGGAGCTGTTTTTT.

In this sample, this clonotype turned up many times. The genes are TRBV14 and TRBJ2-1; no clear D. CDR1 is SGHDN, CDR2 FVKESK, per germline. The CDR3 length is 14 residues. The ends were cut back, 3 bases at V and 9 bases at J, with 15 bases in the middle. The CDR3 coding sequence is TGTGCCAGCAGCCAGGCCTATCGAGTAGCTGAGCAGTTCTTC. This sequence encodes CASSQAYRVAEQFF.

This clonotype was detected a few times. The chain uses TRBV29-1 and TRBJ2-1; possible D gene TRBD2, 7 bases. Trimming cost V 8 bases and J 8 bases, with 22 bases left between them. The length of the CDR3 is 14 residues. The germline gives CDR1 SQVTM, CDR2 ANQGSEA. As DNA, the CDR3 is TGCAGCTTCGGCGGCGGACTAGGGGGGGATGAGCAGTTCTTC. It translates to CSFGGGLGGDEQFF.

This clonotype came up many times. This chain uses TRBV30 with TRBJ2-2; TRBD1 matches 8 bases. The length of the CDR3 is 16 residues. Trimming at V came to 2 bases and at J to 5 bases, leaving 10 bases not matched to a gene. Germline loops: CDR1 GTSNPN, CDR2 SVGIG (reference sequence). CDR3 sequence reads: CAWSPLMTGETGELFF. As DNA, the CDR3 is TGTGCCTGGAGTCCGCTGATGACAGGGGAGACCGGGGAGCTGTTTTTT.

This clonotype has a count of ten or more. The V gene is TRBV7-3, the J gene TRBJ2-7; 8 bases map to TRBD2. The V gene's germline CDR1 is SGHTA and CDR2 FQGTGA. This CDR3 spans 13 amino acids. Trimming removed 4 bases from V and 3 bases from J; junction bases left unmatched: 2. The CDR3 is CASSSAGGYEQYF. CDR3 sequence (DNA): TGTGCCAGCAGCTCCGCGGGGGGCTACGAGCAGTACTTC.

The chain couples TRBV20-1 to TRBJ2-1, with 12 bases aligning to TRBD2. Germline trimming cut 5 bases from V and 5 bases from J; bases unmatched to any gene: 7. The CDR3 spans 15 residues. Germline V gene sequence: CDR1 DFQATT, CDR2 SNEGSKA (reference sequence). The CDR3 spells CSASTSGSWNNEQFF. CDR3 DNA sequence: TGCAGTGCTTCGACTAGCGGGAGTTGGAACAATGAGCAGTTCTTC.

This clonotype was counted a few times. This rearrangement joins TRBV10-3 to TRBJ2-1; 11 bases are shared with TRBD2. V was pared by 2 bases and J by 12 bases, with 3 bases of the junction left unmatched. The CDR3 has 13 residues. CDR1 and CDR2 from the germline V gene are ENHRY and SYGVKD. For the CDR3, the DNA is TGTGCCATCAGTGAGGAGGGGACTAGCGGGCAGTTCTTC. This codes for CAISEEGTSGQFF.

This clonotype was found many times. The rearrangement links TRBV10-3 to TRBJ2-1; maybe TRBD2 (6 bases). CDR3 length: 13 residues. CDR1 is ENHRY and CDR2 is SYGVKD in the germline V gene. Trimming stripped 5 bases from V and 8 bases from J, with 13 bases between. CDR3 protein: CAISRDFRDEQFF. As DNA, the CDR3 is TGTGCCATCAGTAGGGACTTCCGCGATGAGCAGTTCTTC.

The table lists this clonotype with a few counts. The chain is built from TRBV29-1 and TRBJ1-1, with D possibly TRBD1 on 6 matching bases. V was pared by 7 bases and J by 3 bases, with 12 bases between. Germline V gene lookup returns CDR1 SQVTM and CDR2 ANQGSEA. The CDR3 is 12 amino acids. CDR3 residues: CSAVGGYTEAFF. Here the CDR3 DNA reads TGCAGCGCCGTGGGGGGCTACACTGAAGCTTTCTTT. Variable domain in full (rest from reference TRBV29-1 and TRBJ1-1): SAVISQKPSRDICQRGTSLTIQCQVDSQVTMMFWYRQQPGQSLTLIATANQGSEATYESGFVIDKFPISRPNLTFSTLTVSNMSPEDSSIYLCSAVGGYTEAFFGQGTRLTVV.

J is TRBJ2-1 and V is TRBV7-9, with D unresolved. Germline assignment: CDR1 SEHNR and CDR2 FQNEAQ (reference sequence). V lost 1 base, J lost 5 bases, and 9 bases lay in between. The CDR3 totals 14 residues. The CDR3 DNA reads as TGTGCCAGCAGCTTAGGTCAGGAAAACAATGAGCAGTTCTTC. Protein product: CASSLGQENNEQFF.

The chain uses TRBV28 and TRBJ2-1, with D perhaps TRBD2 (6 bases). The germline V gene has CDR1 MDHEN and CDR2 SYDVKM. The CDR3 spans 13 residues. Trimming shortened V by 8 bases and J by 9 bases, and 17 bases separated the two germline ends. The CDR3 coding sequence is TGTGCCAGCGGCCGGGACTCTGAAGGTGAGCAGTTCTTC. Translating gives CASGRDSEGEQFF.

This clonotype was seen only a few times. The V and J genes are TRBV6-5 and TRBJ1-2; no definite D call. CDR1 is MNHEY and CDR2 is SVGAGI in the germline V gene. With 2 bases removed from V and 2 bases from J, the gap between germline ends came to 12 bases. There are 15 residues in the CDR3. CDR3: CASSYGPQPNYGYTF. CDR3 DNA sequence: TGTGCCAGCAGTTACGGGCCCCAGCCCAACTATGGCTACACCTTC.

The V gene is TRBV30, the J gene TRBJ2-7; tentatively, D is TRBD2 (6 bases). From germline, CDR1 is GTSNPN and CDR2 SVGIG (reference sequence). V lost 6 bases, J lost 3 bases, and 15 bases lay in between. There are 13 residues in the CDR3. CDR3 region: CACYSGGYYEQYF. As DNA, the CDR3 is TGTGCCTGTTACAGCGGAGGGTACTACGAGCAGTACTTC.